This T cell receptor (beta chain) was found in a study of CD8+CD57+ T cells in acquired aplastic anemia. Study information: Quantities of DNA derived from sorted CD4+ and CD8+ cells averaged 3.2 ug.

Genomic DNA constituted the template upon which TCR beta VDJ and CDR3 profiling was performed. MiXCR, applied by TCRdb to the reads, yields one record per CDR3 protein. The table lists some 290,000 distinct CDR3 sequences, around three fifths of them singletons, with under 8.5% in the top ten. V was clipped by 1 base and J by 8 bases, with 15 bases between them. Germline V gene lookup returns CDR1 LNHNV and CDR2 YYDKDF (reference sequence). This CDR3 has 15 residues. The study's findings and limits: Patients and controls had CD8+ Simpson's diversity values that were not significantly distinct.

Worth noting for this clonotype: Its antigen is still unknown.

The V and J genes are TRBV15 and TRBJ2-1; D possibly corresponds to TRBD2 (6 bases). The source of this sequence is a human donor with severe aplastic anemia or a healthy control (not recorded which). Sequenced sample: sorted CD4+, CD8+, or CD8+CD57+ T cells (not recorded which) from PBMCs. Here the CDR3 reads CATSRGSGWGDEQFF. CDR3 coding DNA: TGTGCCACCAGCAGAGGGTCCGGTTGGGGGGATGAGCAGTTCTTC.